This TCR beta chain was obtained from a study of OX40 agonist ivuxolimab in advanced cancers. General study findings and limits: A proportion of nonresponders additionally exhibited low normalized T-cell clonal expansion.

Autoimmune disease history or systemic immunosuppression led to patients being barred. This CDR3 spans 12 amino acids. V lost 1 base and J 5 bases, leaving 7 bases between the germline ends. The germline CDR1 and CDR2 sequences are SGHRS and YFSETQ. For this clone: Antigen specificity is unknown.

Assay: immunoSEQ multiplex PCR; the TCRdb copy retains only in-frame clones and omits some. The profile shows roughly 59,000 clones, about 91% of them singletons. The chain recombines TRBV5-1 with TRBJ2-7, with D maybe TRBD2 (6 bases). The origin of this receptor is an adult with an advanced solid tumor such as melanoma, head and neck, liver or kidney cancer. Sample: CD4+ or CD8+ T cells sorted from blood, taken in a trial of the OX40 agonist ivuxolimab. Here the CDR3 DNA reads TGCGCCAGCAGCTTGTCGGGGGACGAGCAGTACTTC. Amino acids: CASSLSGDEQYF.